This entry concerns a single T cell receptor (beta chain). By sample share, this clonotype is medium-sized (0.01 to 0.1%). This receptor's antigen is unknown. No much larger clone is present one base from it, and per-base qualities are unavailable. From its cysteine to its phenylalanine, the CDR3 spans 15 amino acids. CDR3 DNA is the only sequence kept; it has 45 bases, read in frame from the first base. Per the germline V gene (reference sequence), MNHNY is the CDR1 and SVGAGI is the CDR2. V is reduced by 5 bases and J by 2 bases, leaving a spacing of 15 bases between them. Data came from an Illumina MiSeq. Using fastp trimming at Q25 and MiXCR clonotype assembly, TCRdb reanalyzed the public sequencing data and kept in-frame beta chains. Merged by CDR3 protein, the rows form single entries marked with the most common genes and DNA. The sample profile shows 5,000 to 6,500 distinct CDR3 sequences; over 9.5% of them were found once. Roughly 5.2% of the sample belongs to the ten largest clones.

This specimen belongs to a study. Sequencing input: CD4+ T cells from synovial fluid. The chain links TRBV6-6 with TRBJ2-5; too little of a D gene remains to name it. The receptor was derived from a human donor with rheumatoid arthritis. The DNA is as follows: TGTGCCAGCAGTCTCGGACGGAGAAATCAAGAGACCCAGTACTTC. It is translated as CASSLGRRNQETQYF.